The clone carrying this T cell receptor (beta chain) was detected only a few times. Its matching antigen is unknown. This sample was included in a study of cytomegalovirus exposure and HLA in healthy donors. Study in general: Earlier, 100 million to 130 million unique TCR beta sequences were recovered from 200 million or so T cells by an analysis. Across more than 350 genotyped donors, approximately 80% landed in the Caucasian-associated ancestry cluster.

Study-level points and caveats: What TCR beta sequences reportedly achieved was accurate prediction of HLA-A and HLA-B alleles in most subjects.

With 60 Vbeta and 13 Jbeta primers, the PCR was carried out. The repertoire was sequenced with immunoSEQ multiplex PCR; TCRdb's copy has only in-frame clones and lacks some. This sample has 55,000 to 75,000 clones, with 55% to 65% found just once. The CDR3 runs 14 residues. The junction had 3 bases not matched to a gene; V was cut back by 3 bases and J by 4 bases. In germline, CDR1 is SGHRS, CDR2 YFSETQ. V gene TRBV5-1 combines with J gene TRBJ1-2; 10 nucleotides match TRBD1. Sample: PBMCs. This TCR derives from a man in his thirties or forties in good health and CMV-seronegative. This chain's CDR3 is CASSSGQGSYGYTF. In DNA form, the CDR3 reads TGCGCCAGCAGCTCGGGACAGGGGTCCTATGGCTACACCTTC.